This T cell receptor (beta chain) was sequenced for a study of blood T cell repertoires in COVID-19 (dated by TCRdb to about 2020). Concerning the study at large: The collaborator samples originated in the United States, Italy and Spain and spanned the acute and convalescent phases of COVID-19. The prospective study material was composed of cDNA or gDNA derived from T cells, B-cell-depleted T cells, or PBMCs. Subjects who had been exposed to COVID-19, were actively infected with it, or had recovered from it provided the deeply sampled blood TCRbeta repertoires that made up the dataset. The repertoires were made available in a free public database intended to serve as a resource for research on the immune response to SARS-CoV-2. Samples were obtained from the ongoing ImmuneRACE study (first 160 participants) and from about 1,300 subjects provided by 6 global collaborators. Sample metadata almost always included a de-identified subject ID, COVID-19 status, age in years and sex. HLA class I and class II types, where available, came from metadata supplied by the sample provider rather than from assay-based typing. What the study reported, not specific to this receptor: How much clinical and demographic metadata was included differed by source and by participant, and the metadata was provided uncurated.

Of note for this clone: The clone's antigen remains unknown. No much larger clone is present one base from it, and per-base qualities are unavailable.

The CDR3, cysteine through phenylalanine, is 15 amino acids long. Here the CDR3 DNA is all that survives: 45 bases in frame from base 1. Trimming takes 0 bases from V and 7 bases from J, and the germline ends sit 16 bases apart. From the germline V gene, CDR1 is SGDLS and CDR2 is YYNGEE. Samples from volunteer blood donors who had recovered from COVID-19 were contributed by a second Seattle source. Each collaborating institution followed its own protocols to collect whole blood in K2EDTA tubes. For TCRbeta analysis, collaborator samples were shipped as frozen whole blood, as isolated PBMCs, or as DNA extracted from either sample type. The immunoSEQ Assay, a bias-controlled multiplex PCR, was used to amplify TCRbeta CDR3 regions from genomic DNA. In the original analysis: Within the assay, amplification of reference gene primers was used to estimate how many nucleated cells each sample contained. To quantify the absolute abundance of each unique TCRbeta CDR3 rearrangement, sequence reads were collapsed and filtered. For each sample, productive Simpson clonality was calculated by taking the square root of Simpson's diversity index across productive rearrangements. TCRdb re-hosts the immuneACCESS table, in-frame sequences only. Its copies lack some clones; in the studies checked, an unresolved V gene accounts for under half of them, and the cause for the rest is not known. V, J and clone size reflect that table, while D and trimming were determined from the DNA. This sample holds about 300,000 clones; roughly nine tenths were observed only once. The ten top clones hold under 8% of the sample.

This receptor was taken from a man younger than 30 who had recovered from COVID-19. The sample was peripheral blood. The chain was built from TRBV9 and TRBJ2-5; 6 matching bases give a weak D call of TRBD1. CDR3 loop: CASSVDMGARGTQYF. The nucleotides are TGTGCCAGCAGCGTAGATATGGGGGCAAGGGGGACCCAGTACTTC.